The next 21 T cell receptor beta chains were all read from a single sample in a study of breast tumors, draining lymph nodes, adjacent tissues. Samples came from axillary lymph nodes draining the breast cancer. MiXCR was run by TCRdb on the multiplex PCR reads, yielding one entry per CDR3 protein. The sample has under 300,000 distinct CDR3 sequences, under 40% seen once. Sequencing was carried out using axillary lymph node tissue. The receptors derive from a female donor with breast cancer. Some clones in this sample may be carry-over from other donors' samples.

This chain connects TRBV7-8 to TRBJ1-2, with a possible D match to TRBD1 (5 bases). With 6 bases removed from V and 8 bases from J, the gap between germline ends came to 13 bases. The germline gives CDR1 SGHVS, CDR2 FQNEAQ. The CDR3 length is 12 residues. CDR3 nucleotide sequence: TGTGCCAGCAGAGAAGGGGAGTACGGCTACACCTTC. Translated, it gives CASREGEYGYTF.

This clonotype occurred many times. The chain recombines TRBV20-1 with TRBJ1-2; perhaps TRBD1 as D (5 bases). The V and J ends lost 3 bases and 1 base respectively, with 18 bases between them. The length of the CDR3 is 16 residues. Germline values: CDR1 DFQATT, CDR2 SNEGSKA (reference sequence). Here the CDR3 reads CSARGTRGGDNYGYTF. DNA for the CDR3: TGCAGTGCTAGGGGGACTCGGGGGGGAGATAACTATGGCTACACCTTC.

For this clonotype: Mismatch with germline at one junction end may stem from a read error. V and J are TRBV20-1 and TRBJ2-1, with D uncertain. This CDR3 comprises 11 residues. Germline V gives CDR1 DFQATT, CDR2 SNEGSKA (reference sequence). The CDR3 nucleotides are TGCAGTGCTAGAGCCTTACCGGAGCAGTCCTTC. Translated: CSARALPEQSF.

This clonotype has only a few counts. In DNA form, the CDR3 reads TGTGCCAGCAGCCAAGTAGGGGGGGTGGAGGCTGGTGAAAAACTGTTTTTT. Its protein is CASSQVGGVEAGEKLFF. The rearrangement links TRBV3-1 to TRBJ1-4; D might be TRBD1 (6 bases). Germline V lookup: CDR1 LGHDT, CDR2 YNNKEL (reference sequence). The ends were cut back, 1 base at V and 7 bases at J, with 19 bases in the middle. The CDR3 runs to 17 residues.

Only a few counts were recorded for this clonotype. The CDR3 sequence: CASSLEGGTFPPGTQYF. The CDR3 nucleotides are TGTGCCAGCAGCCTCGAGGGCGGGACATTCCCCCCAGGGACCCAGTACTTC. The chain links TRBV3-2 to TRBJ2-5; TRBD1, as called in the table, went unchecked against the DNA. TRBV3-2 is an annotated pseudogene. There are 17 residues in the CDR3.

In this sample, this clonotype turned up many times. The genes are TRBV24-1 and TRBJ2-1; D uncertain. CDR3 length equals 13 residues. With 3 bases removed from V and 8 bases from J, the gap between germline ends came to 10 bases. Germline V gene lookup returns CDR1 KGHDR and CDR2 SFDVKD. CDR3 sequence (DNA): TGTGCCACCAGTGATGGTTACATGGATGAGCAGTTCTTC. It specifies CATSDGYMDEQFF.

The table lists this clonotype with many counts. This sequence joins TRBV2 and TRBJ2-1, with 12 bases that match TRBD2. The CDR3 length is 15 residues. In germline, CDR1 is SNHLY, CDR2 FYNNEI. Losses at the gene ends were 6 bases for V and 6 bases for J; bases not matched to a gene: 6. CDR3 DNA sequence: TGTGCCAGCAGGCTGACTAGCGGGAGCGGCAATGAGCAGTTCTTC. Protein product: CASRLTSGSGNEQFF.

DNA of the CDR3: TGTGCCACTAAAGGGGGGGGGCAGACTAATTCACCCCTCCACTTT. This codes for CATKGGGQTNSPLHF. The chain uses TRBV15 and TRBJ1-6, with a weak D call TRBD1 (6 bases). There are 15 residues in the CDR3. Trimming removed 9 bases at V and 6 bases at J, with 18 bases between. CDR1 LNHNV and CDR2 YYDKDF come from the germline V gene (reference sequence).

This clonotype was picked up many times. CDR3 in amino acids: CASGGGRMSGELFF. CDR3 coding DNA: TGTGCCAGTGGGGGGGGGCGAATGTCAGGGGAGCTGTTTTTT. The V and J genes are TRBV2 and TRBJ2-2; D is possibly TRBD2 (7 bases). Per the germline V gene, CDR1 is SNHLY and CDR2 is FYNNEI. The germline V and J ends were trimmed by 9 bases and 8 bases, with 19 bases remaining between them. This CDR3 spans 14 amino acids. Looking up the rest from reference TRBV2 and TRBJ2-2 gives the full variable domain: EPEVTQTPSHQVTQMGQEVILRCVPISNHLYFYWYRQILGQKVEFLVSFYNNEISEKSEIFDDQFSVERPDGSNFTLKIRSTKLEDSAMYFCASGGGRMSGELFFGEGSRLTVL.

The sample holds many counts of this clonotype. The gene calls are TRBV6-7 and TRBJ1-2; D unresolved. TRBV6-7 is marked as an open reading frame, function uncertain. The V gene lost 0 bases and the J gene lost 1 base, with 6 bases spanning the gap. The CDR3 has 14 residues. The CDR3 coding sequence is TGTGCCAGCAGTTACTCGTACAGTAACTATGGCTACACCTTC. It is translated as CASSYSYSNYGYTF.

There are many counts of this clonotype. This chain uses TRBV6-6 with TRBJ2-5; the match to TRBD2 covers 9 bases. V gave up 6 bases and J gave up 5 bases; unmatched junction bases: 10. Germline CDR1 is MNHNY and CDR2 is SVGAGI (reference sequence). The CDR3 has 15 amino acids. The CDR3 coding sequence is TGTGCCAGCAGCCACCCGTGGCGGGGGGGGGAGACCCAGTACTTC. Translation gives CASSHPWRGGETQYF.

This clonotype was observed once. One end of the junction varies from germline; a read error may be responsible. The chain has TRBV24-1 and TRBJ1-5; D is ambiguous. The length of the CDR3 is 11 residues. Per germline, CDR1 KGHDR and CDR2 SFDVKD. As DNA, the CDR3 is TGTGCCACCAGTGCTACGGGAAAATTGGATTTT. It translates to CATSATGKLDF.

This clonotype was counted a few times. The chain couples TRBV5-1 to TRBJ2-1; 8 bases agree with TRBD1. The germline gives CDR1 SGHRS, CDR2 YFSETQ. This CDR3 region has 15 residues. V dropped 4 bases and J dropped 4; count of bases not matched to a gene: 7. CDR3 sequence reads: CASSLRDRTYNEQFF. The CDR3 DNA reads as TGCGCCAGCAGCCTTAGGGACAGGACTTACAATGAGCAGTTCTTC.

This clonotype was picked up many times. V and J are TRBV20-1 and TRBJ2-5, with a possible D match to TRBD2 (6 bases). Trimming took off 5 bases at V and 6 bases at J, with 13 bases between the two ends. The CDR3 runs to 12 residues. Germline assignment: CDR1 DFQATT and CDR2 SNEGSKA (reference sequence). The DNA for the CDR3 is TGCAGTGCTGGGGACTCGCGGAAGACCCAGTACTTC. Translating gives CSAGDSRKTQYF.

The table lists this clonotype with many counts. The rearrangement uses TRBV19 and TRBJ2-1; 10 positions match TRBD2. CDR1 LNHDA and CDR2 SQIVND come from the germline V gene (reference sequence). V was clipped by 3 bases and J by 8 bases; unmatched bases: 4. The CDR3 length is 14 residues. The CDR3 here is CASSILAGVDEQFF. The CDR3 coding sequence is TGTGCCAGTAGTATCCTAGCGGGAGTCGATGAGCAGTTCTTC.

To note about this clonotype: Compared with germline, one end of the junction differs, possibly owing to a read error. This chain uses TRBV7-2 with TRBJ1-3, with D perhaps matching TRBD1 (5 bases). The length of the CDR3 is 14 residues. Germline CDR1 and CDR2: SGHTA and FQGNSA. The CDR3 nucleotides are TGTGCCAGCAGCTCCGTAGCGGGGGGAAAGACCATATATTTT. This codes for CASSSVAGGKTIYF.

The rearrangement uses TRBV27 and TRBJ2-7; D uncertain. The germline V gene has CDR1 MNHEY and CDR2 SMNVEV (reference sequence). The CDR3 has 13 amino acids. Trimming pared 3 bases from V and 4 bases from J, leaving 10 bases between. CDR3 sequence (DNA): TGTGCCAGCAGTTTTGATGCGGATTACGAGCAGTACTTC. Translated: CASSFDADYEQYF.

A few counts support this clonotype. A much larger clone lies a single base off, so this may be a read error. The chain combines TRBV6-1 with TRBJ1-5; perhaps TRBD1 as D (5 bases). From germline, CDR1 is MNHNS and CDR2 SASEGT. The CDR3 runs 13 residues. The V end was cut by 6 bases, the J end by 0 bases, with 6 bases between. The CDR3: CASRRGSNQPQHF. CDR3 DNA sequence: TGTGCCAGCAGGAGGGGTAGCAATCAGCCCCAGCATTTT.

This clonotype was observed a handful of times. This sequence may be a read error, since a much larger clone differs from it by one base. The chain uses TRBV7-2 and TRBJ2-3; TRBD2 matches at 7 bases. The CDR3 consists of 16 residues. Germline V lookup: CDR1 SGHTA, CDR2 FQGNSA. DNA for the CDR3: TGTGCCAGCAGCTCAGAGGTAGCGGGTTTCACAGATGCGCAGTATTTT. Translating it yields CASSSEVAGFTDAQYF.

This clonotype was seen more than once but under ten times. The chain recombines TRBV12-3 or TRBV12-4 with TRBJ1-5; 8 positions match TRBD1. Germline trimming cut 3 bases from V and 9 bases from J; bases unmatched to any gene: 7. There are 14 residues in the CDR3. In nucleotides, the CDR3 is TGTGCCAGCAGTTTCGCAGGGGGCGAGCGGCCCCAGCATTTT. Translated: CASSFAGGERPQHF.

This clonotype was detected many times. As DNA, the CDR3 is TGTGCCAGCACCTCCACCGGGACAGGGGATTGGGATGAGCAGTTCTTC. Protein: CASTSTGTGDWDEQFF. The chain uses TRBV12-3 or TRBV12-4 and TRBJ2-1; 10 nucleotides agree with TRBD1. CDR3 length: 16 amino acids. J gave up 8 bases and V 7 bases, and 14 bases lay outside the gene matches.